Listed below are T cell receptor beta chains from one sample, sequenced in a study of blood T cell repertoires in COVID-19. Using immunoSEQ multiplex PCR, the repertoire was profiled, and TCRdb retains in-frame clones only, with some absent. Among roughly 80,000 clones listed, 65% to 85% were seen once. What was sequenced was peripheral blood. These receptors originate from a man aged 60 to 69 with active or convalescent COVID-19. Each CDR3 is given with its conserved first and last residue. Fields, in order: clone size, J gene, CDR3 length, D gene, V gene, CDR3 DNA, CDR3 protein. The D gene is left open where the match is weak. Expanded clones are given a class, and other clones once, few, many or no size at all.

abundance: NA
j_gene: TRBJ1-5
len: 16
d_gene: NA
v_gene: TRBV5-1
CDR3nt: TGCGCCAGCAGGGCTGGGGGGATAAATAGCAATCAGCCCCAGCATTTT
CDR3aa: CASRAGGINSNQPQHF

abundance: once
j_gene: TRBJ1-3
len: 13
d_gene: TRBD1
v_gene: TRBV10-1
CDR3nt: TGCGCCAGGATCCGGACAGGGTCTTACACCATATATTTT
CDR3aa: CARIRTGSYTIYF

abundance: NA
j_gene: TRBJ2-3
len: 15
d_gene: TRBD1
v_gene: TRBV5-1
CDR3nt: TGCGCCAGCAGCGTGGGACAGGGGCAGGGAGATACGCAGTATTTT
CDR3aa: CASSVGQGQGDTQYF

abundance: NA
j_gene: TRBJ1-1
len: 12
d_gene: TRBD1
v_gene: TRBV4-3
CDR3nt: TGCGCCAGCAGCTTACGACAGGGTGATGCTTTCTTT
CDR3aa: CASSLRQGDAFF

abundance: NA
j_gene: TRBJ1-5
len: 14
d_gene: TRBD1
v_gene: TRBV6-5
CDR3nt: TGTGCCAGCAGTTACTTCCAGGGGGATCAGCCCCAGCATTTT
CDR3aa: CASSYFQGDQPQHF

abundance: NA
j_gene: TRBJ2-2
len: 16
d_gene: TRBD2
v_gene: TRBV18
CDR3nt: TGTGCCAGCTCACCAGAGCGGGGGGCCAACACCGGGGAGCTGTTTTTT
CDR3aa: CASSPERGANTGELFF

abundance: NA
j_gene: TRBJ2-7
len: 14
d_gene: TRBD1
v_gene: TRBV5-1
CDR3nt: TGCGCCAGCAGCTTCGGACAGGGGCCCTACGAGCAGTACTTC
CDR3aa: CASSFGQGPYEQYF

abundance: NA
j_gene: TRBJ2-2
len: 16
d_gene: NA
v_gene: TRBV4-1
CDR3nt: TGCGCCAGCAGCCCAAGTCCCCCTCACGGTGCGGGGGAGCTGTTTTTT
CDR3aa: CASSPSPPHGAGELFF

abundance: NA
j_gene: TRBJ1-2
len: 13
d_gene: NA
v_gene: TRBV14
CDR3nt: TGTGCCAGCAGCGGGAGTCGGGGGTATGGCTACACCTTC
CDR3aa: CASSGSRGYGYTF

abundance: few
j_gene: TRBJ2-7
len: 18
d_gene: TRBD2
v_gene: TRBV7-2
CDR3nt: TGTGCCAGCAGCTTCTCTAGCGGGGGGGCACTGAGCTCCTACGAGCAGTACTTC
CDR3aa: CASSFSSGGALSSYEQYF

abundance: once
j_gene: TRBJ1-2
len: 18
d_gene: TRBD1
v_gene: TRBV6-1
CDR3nt: TGTGCCAGCAGGGAAAAAAGGGACAGTTGGGCTATAGACTATGGCTACACCTTC
CDR3aa: CASREKRDSWAIDYGYTF

abundance: NA
j_gene: TRBJ1-5
len: 16
d_gene: NA
v_gene: TRBV27
CDR3nt: TGTGCCAGCAAAGAGGACACGGGGGTCCCCAATCAGCCCCAGCATTTT
CDR3aa: CASKEDTGVPNQPQHF

abundance: NA
j_gene: TRBJ2-3
len: 18
d_gene: TRBD2
v_gene: TRBV7-6
CDR3nt: TGTGCCAGCAGCTTAGCGAGTATGGCGGGGGGGACTGGGAATACGCAGTATTTT
CDR3aa: CASSLASMAGGTGNTQYF

abundance: NA
j_gene: TRBJ1-1
len: 12
d_gene: NA
v_gene: TRBV19
CDR3nt: TGTGCCAGTAGGGAGGGTAGCACTGAAGCTTTCTTT
CDR3aa: CASREGSTEAFF

abundance: NA
j_gene: TRBJ1-2
len: 15
d_gene: NA
v_gene: TRBV3-1/TRBV3-2
CDR3nt: TGTGCCAGCAGCCGCCTTACCCTTACAGGCTATGGCTACACCTTC
CDR3aa: CASSRLTLTGYGYTF

abundance: few
j_gene: TRBJ1-1
len: 15
d_gene: TRBD1
v_gene: TRBV3-1/TRBV3-2
CDR3nt: TGTGCCAGCAGCCCCGGGACAGGGGGGAACACTGAAGCTTTCTTT
CDR3aa: CASSPGTGGNTEAFF

abundance: NA
j_gene: TRBJ1-2
len: 15
d_gene: NA
v_gene: TRBV30
CDR3nt: TGTGCCTGGAGTGGTCTTTTCAGGGATCCGAAGGGCTACACCTTC
CDR3aa: CAWSGLFRDPKGYTF

abundance: NA
j_gene: TRBJ1-2
len: 13
d_gene: NA
v_gene: TRBV6-6
CDR3nt: TGTGCCAGCAGTCAGGACAGCTACTATGGCTACACCTTC
CDR3aa: CASSQDSYYGYTF

abundance: NA
j_gene: TRBJ2-1
len: 15
d_gene: TRBD2
v_gene: TRBV2
CDR3nt: TGTGCCAGCAGCATCGGGGGGGCCGCCTACAATGAGCAGTTCTTC
CDR3aa: CASSIGGAAYNEQFF

abundance: NA
j_gene: TRBJ2-1
len: 16
d_gene: NA
v_gene: TRBV2
CDR3nt: TGTGCCAGCAGTGAGCAGACTCCATCTCGGTCCGGGGAGCAGTTCTTC
CDR3aa: CASSEQTPSRSGEQFF

abundance: NA
j_gene: TRBJ2-1
len: 16
d_gene: NA
v_gene: TRBV25-1
CDR3nt: TGTGCCAGCAGTGAATGGGCCTCAAGCTCCTACAATGAGCAGTTCTTC
CDR3aa: CASSEWASSSYNEQFF

abundance: NA
j_gene: TRBJ1-2
len: 15
d_gene: TRBD1
v_gene: TRBV7-2
CDR3nt: TGTGCCAGCAGCTTAATGGCCAGGGGGCGGAGTGGCTACACCTTC
CDR3aa: CASSLMARGRSGYTF

abundance: few
j_gene: TRBJ2-3
len: 18
d_gene: TRBD2
v_gene: TRBV7-8
CDR3nt: TGTGCCAGCAGGCCTGGGACTAGCGGGACCGGAGGCACAGATACGCAGTATTTT
CDR3aa: CASRPGTSGTGGTDTQYF

abundance: NA
j_gene: TRBJ1-2
len: 15
d_gene: TRBD1
v_gene: TRBV5-8
CDR3nt: TGTGCCAGCAGCAACCGAAGACAGGGGTTCTATGGCTACACCTTC
CDR3aa: CASSNRRQGFYGYTF

abundance: once
j_gene: TRBJ1-1
len: 14
d_gene: NA
v_gene: TRBV4-3
CDR3nt: TGCGCCAGCAGCCAAGTACCCAGGGGCACTGAAGCTTTCTTT
CDR3aa: CASSQVPRGTEAFF

abundance: NA
j_gene: TRBJ1-1
len: 15
d_gene: NA
v_gene: TRBV12-5
CDR3nt: TGTGCTAGTGGTTTAGGGCAAGTAGGGAGCACTGAAGCTTTCTTT
CDR3aa: CASGLGQVGSTEAFF

abundance: NA
j_gene: TRBJ1-5
len: 15
d_gene: TRBD1
v_gene: TRBV19
CDR3nt: TGTGCCAGTAGTGCGGGACAGGGCTCCCATCAGCCCCAGCATTTT
CDR3aa: CASSAGQGSHQPQHF

abundance: NA
j_gene: TRBJ1-5
len: 14
d_gene: TRBD1
v_gene: TRBV6-5
CDR3nt: TGTGCCAGCAGTCCCGGGACAGTCAGACAGCCCCAGCATTTT
CDR3aa: CASSPGTVRQPQHF

abundance: NA
j_gene: TRBJ1-2
len: 16
d_gene: NA
v_gene: TRBV4-2
CDR3nt: TGTGCCAGCAGCCAAGGTCGGCAGACTACCAACTATGGCTACACCTTC
CDR3aa: CASSQGRQTTNYGYTF

abundance: once
j_gene: TRBJ2-7
len: 11
d_gene: NA
v_gene: TRBV19
CDR3nt: TGTGCCAGTAGTTCCCCAGGGGTGCAGTACTTC
CDR3aa: CASSSPGVQYF

abundance: few
j_gene: TRBJ1-4
len: 14
d_gene: NA
v_gene: TRBV5-1
CDR3nt: TGCGCCAGCAGCTTGGTTGCAGGGGATGAAAAACTGTTTTTT
CDR3aa: CASSLVAGDEKLFF

abundance: NA
j_gene: TRBJ1-5
len: 14
d_gene: NA
v_gene: TRBV27
CDR3nt: TGTGCCAGCAGTTGGAGTGGAAGCAATCAGCCCCAGCATTTT
CDR3aa: CASSWSGSNQPQHF

abundance: NA
j_gene: TRBJ2-2
len: 17
d_gene: NA
v_gene: TRBV5-4
CDR3nt: TGTGCCAGCAGTCCAAGGGGTGGTCATTTGAACACCGGGGAGCTGTTTTTT
CDR3aa: CASSPRGGHLNTGELFF

abundance: once
j_gene: TRBJ2-7
len: 14
d_gene: NA
v_gene: TRBV23-1
CDR3nt: TGCGCCAGCAGAAAGGAGATGGTTATGTACGAGCAGTACTTC
CDR3aa: CASRKEMVMYEQYF

abundance: NA
j_gene: TRBJ2-5
len: 14
d_gene: TRBD1
v_gene: TRBV19
CDR3nt: TGTGCCAGTAGTACAAACAGGGGGCACGAGACCCAGTACTTC
CDR3aa: CASSTNRGHETQYF

abundance: NA
j_gene: TRBJ1-5
len: 15
d_gene: TRBD1
v_gene: TRBV6-2/TRBV6-3
CDR3nt: TGTGCCAGCAGTTACTGGGGACAGGGTAATCAGCCCCAGCATTTT
CDR3aa: CASSYWGQGNQPQHF

abundance: NA
j_gene: TRBJ2-1
len: 13
d_gene: NA
v_gene: TRBV6-2/TRBV6-3
CDR3nt: TGTGCCAGCAGTTTACAGGGTAGGTGGGAGCAGTTCTTC
CDR3aa: CASSLQGRWEQFF

abundance: NA
j_gene: TRBJ1-1
len: 11
d_gene: NA
v_gene: TRBV19
CDR3nt: TGTGCCAGTAGTATATCTTATGAAGCTTTCTTT
CDR3aa: CASSISYEAFF

abundance: NA
j_gene: TRBJ1-1
len: 15
d_gene: NA
v_gene: TRBV21-1
CDR3nt: TGTGCCAGCAGTTTACAGGGGGCGAGAAACACTGAAGCTTTCTTT
CDR3aa: CASSLQGARNTEAFF

abundance: NA
j_gene: TRBJ2-1
len: 14
d_gene: NA
v_gene: TRBV9
CDR3nt: TGTGCCAGCAGCCCGAGTCGGGTGAACAATGAGCAGTTCTTC
CDR3aa: CASSPSRVNNEQFF

abundance: NA
j_gene: TRBJ2-5
len: 15
d_gene: TRBD1
v_gene: TRBV6-5
CDR3nt: TGTGCCAGCAGTTTACGGGACAGGTCCCGAGAGACCCAGTACTTC
CDR3aa: CASSLRDRSRETQYF

abundance: NA
j_gene: TRBJ2-1
len: 15
d_gene: NA
v_gene: TRBV6-1
CDR3nt: TGTGCCAGCAGTGAAAGGGGTCGCCCTAACAATGAGCAGTTCTTC
CDR3aa: CASSERGRPNNEQFF

abundance: NA
j_gene: TRBJ1-2
len: 18
d_gene: NA
v_gene: TRBV5-6
CDR3nt: TGTGCCAGCAGCTTGGCCGACGCGGACCGGGGACTCAACTATGGCTACACCTTC
CDR3aa: CASSLADADRGLNYGYTF

abundance: NA
j_gene: TRBJ2-1
len: 13
d_gene: NA
v_gene: TRBV12-3/TRBV12-4
CDR3nt: TGTGCCAGCACCGCTACAGGGCTAGGGGAGCAGTTCTTC
CDR3aa: CASTATGLGEQFF

abundance: NA
j_gene: TRBJ2-3
len: 16
d_gene: TRBD2
v_gene: TRBV7-2
CDR3nt: TGTGCCAGCAGCTTAGGGGCGGGGGGAAGCACAGATACGCAGTATTTT
CDR3aa: CASSLGAGGSTDTQYF

abundance: NA
j_gene: TRBJ2-3
len: 13
d_gene: NA
v_gene: TRBV6-4
CDR3nt: TGTGCCAGCAGTAAATCCTCACAGGATACGCAGTATTTT
CDR3aa: CASSKSSQDTQYF

abundance: NA
j_gene: TRBJ1-2
len: 12
d_gene: NA
v_gene: TRBV29-1
CDR3nt: TGCAGCGTTGACAGGCAGAACTATGGCTACACCTTC
CDR3aa: CSVDRQNYGYTF

abundance: once
j_gene: TRBJ1-1
len: 14
d_gene: TRBD1
v_gene: TRBV7-2
CDR3nt: TGTGCCAGCAGCCGGGACAGGCTGAACACTGAAGCTTTCTTT
CDR3aa: CASSRDRLNTEAFF

abundance: NA
j_gene: TRBJ2-1
len: 14
d_gene: NA
v_gene: TRBV19
CDR3nt: TGTGCCAGTAGTATAGGAAACGGGAACAATGAGCAGTTCTTC
CDR3aa: CASSIGNGNNEQFF

abundance: NA
j_gene: TRBJ2-5
len: 14
d_gene: NA
v_gene: TRBV3-1/TRBV3-2
CDR3nt: TGTGCCAGCAGCCAACCCGGAGCGAAAGAGACCCAGTACTTC
CDR3aa: CASSQPGAKETQYF

abundance: NA
j_gene: TRBJ1-6
len: 16
d_gene: NA
v_gene: TRBV27
CDR3nt: TGTGCCAGCAGACGCGAAGGGAGCTCCTATAATTCACCCCTCCACTTT
CDR3aa: CASRREGSSYNSPLHF

abundance: NA
j_gene: TRBJ2-2
len: 16
d_gene: TRBD2
v_gene: TRBV11-1
CDR3nt: TGTGCCAGCAGCTTAAACGCGGGGGGGGTTACCGGGGAGCTGTTTTTT
CDR3aa: CASSLNAGGVTGELFF

abundance: NA
j_gene: TRBJ2-2
len: 14
d_gene: NA
v_gene: TRBV27
CDR3nt: TGTGCCAGCAATGCAGGGGCAGTAGCCGGGGAGCTGTTTTTT
CDR3aa: CASNAGAVAGELFF

abundance: NA
j_gene: TRBJ1-1
len: 15
d_gene: TRBD1
v_gene: TRBV6-5
CDR3nt: TGTGCCAGCAGTTACGCGGGGACAGTGAACACTGAAGCTTTCTTT
CDR3aa: CASSYAGTVNTEAFF